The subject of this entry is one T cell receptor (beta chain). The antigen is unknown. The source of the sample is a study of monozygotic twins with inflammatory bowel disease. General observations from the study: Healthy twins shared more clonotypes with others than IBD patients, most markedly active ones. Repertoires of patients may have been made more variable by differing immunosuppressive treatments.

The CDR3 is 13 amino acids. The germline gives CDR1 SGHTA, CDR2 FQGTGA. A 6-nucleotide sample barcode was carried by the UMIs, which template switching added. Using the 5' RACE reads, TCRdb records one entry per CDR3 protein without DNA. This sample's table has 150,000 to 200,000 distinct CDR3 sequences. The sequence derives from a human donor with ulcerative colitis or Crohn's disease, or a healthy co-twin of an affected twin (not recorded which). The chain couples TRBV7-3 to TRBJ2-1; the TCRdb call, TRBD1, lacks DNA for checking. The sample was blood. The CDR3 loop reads CASSSYRDGEQFF.